Following are 30 T cell receptor beta chains from one sample sequenced in a study of T-cell reconstitution after alpha-beta-depleted transplantation in children (TCRdb year 2016). The protocol used for the library was PCR. TCRdb shows the sequencer as Illumina HiSeq 2500. To normalize quantification of the TCRbeta repertoire, the TCR libraries were built with molecular barcoding that relied on unique molecular identifiers. TCRdb's own reprocessing of the public reads used fastp at Q25 and MiXCR and kept productive beta chains. A single entry per CDR3 protein holds the most common genes and DNA from its merged rows. The sample has approximately 490,000 distinct CDR3 sequences on record, over 9.5% of them singletons. The ten most abundant clones make up roughly 2.1% of the sample. The treatment or condition label for this specimen denotes: allogeneic hematopoietic cell transplantation with graft depleted of TCRalphabeta T cells and CD19 B cells.

This material consisted of PBMCs, taken before TCRalphabeta/CD19-depleted stem cell transplant. The receptors were sampled from a child aged 2 to 10 with inherited bone marrow failure, due to receive a stem cell transplant.

The chain has TRBV11-2 and TRBJ2-7, with TRBD1 as a possible D gene (6 bases). CDR1 is SGHAT and CDR2 is FQNNGV in the germline V gene. The germline V and J ends were trimmed by 1 base and 4 bases, with 14 bases remaining between them. The CDR3 is 15 amino acids. The CDR3 bases are TGTGCCAGCAGCTTAGCGCCAAAACAGGGTTACGAGCAGTACTTC. Protein: CASSLAPKQGYEQYF.

This clonotype was detected many times. The chain carries TRBV12-5 and TRBJ2-1, with 10 bases fitting TRBD1. J lost 1 base, V lost 5 bases, and 5 bases had no gene match. Germline V CDR1 and CDR2: LGHNT, FRNRAP. CDR3 length: 16 amino acids. For the CDR3, the DNA is TGTGCTAGTGGTGAGGGACAGGGGATGTCCTACAATGAGCAGTTCTTC. Translation: CASGEGQGMSYNEQFF.

About this clonotype itself: Germline is not matched at one junction end, which may reflect a read error. The rearrangement uses TRBV6-2 or TRBV6-3 and TRBJ2-6, with D perhaps given as TRBD1 or TRBD2 (7 bases each). Germline CDR1 and CDR2: MNHEY and SVGEGT. CDR3 length equals 16 residues. The CDR3 region is CASSWISAGGANALTF. The CDR3 DNA reads TGTGCCAGCAGCTGGATAAGCGCAGGGGGGGCCAACGCCCTGACTTTC.

V is TRBV7-2 and J is TRBJ2-7; D is perhaps TRBD1 (6 bases). The CDR3 is made up of 16 amino acids. The V and J ends lost 1 base and 1 base respectively, with 14 bases between them. The germline V gene encodes CDR1 SGHTA and CDR2 FQGNSA. In DNA form, the CDR3 reads TGTGCCAGCAGCTTAGTGGGCAGGGGATTTTCCTACGAGCAGTACTTC. It codes for CASSLVGRGFSYEQYF.

The sample holds many counts of this clonotype. The gene calls are TRBV20-1 and TRBJ2-7; 9 bases line up with TRBD2. The V segment lost 5 bases and the J segment 5 bases; nucleotides outside the gene matches: 10. Germline lookup yields CDR1 DFQATT and CDR2 SNEGSKA (reference sequence). The CDR3 contains 14 residues. The chain's CDR3 is CSAPRAAGGDEQYF. The CDR3 DNA sequence: TGCAGTGCTCCCCGCGCGGCGGGAGGGGACGAGCAGTACTTC.

The table lists this clonotype with many counts. J is TRBJ2-1 and V is TRBV6-5, with a weak D call TRBD1 (5 bases). The CDR3 has 15 amino acids. CDR1 and CDR2 (germline): MNHEY, SVGAGI. V was shortened by 4 bases and J by 2 bases, with 12 bases between the two germline ends. The CDR3 sequence is CASSLTVFAYNEQFF. CDR3 nucleotide sequence: TGTGCCAGCAGTTTGACAGTGTTTGCCTACAATGAGCAGTTCTTC.

This clonotype was recorded many times. The chain couples TRBV2 to TRBJ1-4; weak D call: TRBD1 (5 bases). The germline V gene encodes CDR1 SNHLY and CDR2 FYNNEI. This CDR3 has 14 residues. The V end lost 5 bases, the J end lost 2 bases, and 9 bases lay between the germline ends. DNA of the CDR3: TGTGCCAGCAGTCCGACAGAGACTAATGAAAAACTGTTTTTT. This codes for CASSPTETNEKLFF.

This clonotype was counted only a few times. The CDR3: CASSLFAGQSFEPQHF. The CDR3 nucleotides read TGTGCCAGCAGTTTGTTTGCAGGACAGTCCTTTGAGCCCCAGCATTTT. V and J are TRBV27 and TRBJ1-5, with D perhaps TRBD1 (6 bases). The CDR3 has 16 amino acids. Germline-derived CDR1 and CDR2 are MNHEY and SMNVEV (reference sequence). V was trimmed by 3 bases and J by 8 bases, leaving 20 bases between them.

This clonotype occurred a few times. V is TRBV9 and J is TRBJ2-2; possibly TRBD1 or TRBD2 for D (5 bases each). Germline-derived CDR1 and CDR2 are SGDLS and YYNGEE. Trimming removed 3 bases from V and 3 bases from J, with 18 bases in between. The CDR3 runs 17 residues. This CDR3 reads CASSAPTVKEDTGELFF. The CDR3 DNA sequence: TGTGCCAGCAGCGCGCCGACAGTCAAGGAGGACACCGGGGAGCTGTTTTTT.

This clonotype was detected a few times. The V gene is TRBV14, the J gene TRBJ2-7; TRBD1 matches 8 bases. The CDR3 length is 16 residues. J was trimmed by 0 bases and V by 1 base; bases with no gene match: 5. The germline V gene encodes CDR1 SGHDN and CDR2 FVKESK. CDR3 in DNA: TGTGCCAGCAGCCAAGGTCCCGGGACAGGCTCCTACGAGCAGTACTTC. It specifies CASSQGPGTGSYEQYF. Full variable domain (missing parts from reference TRBV14 and TRBJ2-7): EAGVTQFPSHSVIEKGQTVTLRCDPISGHDNLYWYRRVMGKEIKFLLHFVKESKQDESGMPNNRFLAERTGGTYSTLKVQPAELEDSGVYFCASSQGPGTGSYEQYFGPGTRLTVT.

This chain uses TRBV20-1 with TRBJ1-1; TRBD1 might be the D (5 bases). V lost 8 bases and J lost 0, with 13 bases in between. In germline, CDR1 is DFQATT, CDR2 SNEGSKA (reference sequence). The length of the CDR3 is 13 residues. The CDR3 spells CSLTGGMNTEAFF. The DNA of the CDR3 is TGCAGTCTGACCGGGGGGATGAACACTGAAGCTTTCTTT.

This clonotype was counted ten times or more. V and J are TRBV11-2 and TRBJ2-4, with D possibly being TRBD2 (6 bases). The CDR3 sequence is 16 residues long. Trimming took off 5 bases at V and 8 bases at J, with 22 bases between the two ends. The germline V gene encodes CDR1 SGHAT and CDR2 FQNNGV. CDR3 sequence (DNA): TGTGCCAGCAGCCTGGACTTAGCTAAGGGAGGAGACATTCAGTACTTC. Translated, it gives CASSLDLAKGGDIQYF.

A few counts support this clonotype. The CDR3 DNA reads TGTGCCATCAGTGAGTCTATCGGGAAGTTGCGGGGTAACTACGAGCAGTACTTC. Translated: CAISESIGKLRGNYEQYF. The chain is built from TRBV10-3 and TRBJ2-7, with TRBD2 as a possible D gene (6 bases). CDR1 and CDR2 from the germline V gene are ENHRY and SYGVKD. V dropped 0 bases and J dropped 3 bases, with 21 bases sitting between them. CDR3 length: 18 amino acids.

This clonotype was detected ten times or more. The J gene is TRBJ2-2, the V gene TRBV7-2; D unclear. Germline loops: CDR1 SGHTA, CDR2 FQGNSA. The length of the CDR3 is 15 residues. The V and J ends lost 0 bases and 0 bases respectively, with 5 bases between them. Here the CDR3 reads CASSLANANTGELFF. The DNA of the CDR3 is TGTGCCAGCAGCTTAGCTAACGCGAACACCGGGGAGCTGTTTTTT.

This clonotype was observed a few times. The chain combines TRBV7-2 with TRBJ2-3; D gene unclear. CDR1 is SGHTA, CDR2 FQGNSA, per germline. Trimming stripped 3 bases from V and 4 bases from J, with 14 bases between. The CDR3 consists of 15 residues. This CDR3 reads CASSLSPGGSDTQYF. CDR3 nucleotides: TGTGCCAGCAGCTTGTCCCCGGGCGGCTCAGATACGCAGTATTTT.

This clonotype was seen repeatedly, ten times or more. This chain uses TRBV6-1 with TRBJ2-3; the match to TRBD2 covers 7 bases. Germline V gene lookup returns CDR1 MNHNS and CDR2 SASEGT. The CDR3 is made up of 16 amino acids. Trimming removed 6 bases from V and 4 bases from J; junction bases left unmatched: 13. CDR3 residues: CASRPLAEATPDTQYF. The CDR3, as DNA: TGTGCCAGCAGGCCTCTAGCGGAGGCCACCCCAGATACGCAGTATTTT.

This clonotype was seen a single time. Since a much larger clone is just one base distant, this may be a read error. The V and J genes are TRBV29-1 and TRBJ2-3, with a weak D call TRBD1 (6 bases). In germline, CDR1 is SQVTM, CDR2 ANQGSEA. This CDR3 has 14 amino acids. The CDR3 nucleotides read TGCAGCGTTGCTCGCGGACAGCCCACAGATATGCAGTATTTT. The encoded protein is CSVARGQPTDMQYF.

Many counts were recorded for this clonotype. The chain employs TRBV4-1 and TRBJ2-1; 8 positions match TRBD2. The ends lost 2 bases at V and 9 bases at J; junction bases unmatched: 9. Germline lookup yields CDR1 MGHRA and CDR2 YSYEKL. This CDR3 contains 15 residues. The CDR3 coding sequence is TGCGCCAGCAGCCAACCGGGACTAGGGTTTGGTGAGCAGTTCTTC. Translation gives CASSQPGLGFGEQFF.

There are many counts of this clonotype. The chain couples TRBV7-9 to TRBJ2-7, with 10 bases fitting TRBD2. CDR1 and CDR2 (germline): SEHNR, FQNEAQ (reference sequence). Trimming at V came to 1 base and at J to 3 bases, leaving 6 bases not matched to a gene. The CDR3 consists of 16 residues. CDR3 loop: CASSLVLAGAHYEQYF. CDR3 coding DNA: TGTGCCAGCAGCTTAGTTCTAGCGGGAGCCCACTACGAGCAGTACTTC.

This clonotype showed up many times. This rearrangement joins TRBV5-1 to TRBJ2-1; possibly TRBD2 for D (6 bases). Germline assignment: CDR1 SGHRS and CDR2 YFSETQ. V was clipped by 2 bases and J by 0 bases, with 12 bases between them. The CDR3 is made up of 16 amino acids. CDR3 sequence: CASSFPSDSSYNEQFF. DNA of the CDR3: TGCGCCAGCAGCTTCCCTAGCGATAGCTCCTACAATGAGCAGTTCTTC.

This clonotype has ten or more counts. The J gene is TRBJ2-7, the V gene TRBV3-1, with TRBD2 as a possible D gene (5 bases). The germline CDR1 and CDR2 sequences are LGHDT and YNNKEL (reference sequence). The CDR3 is 14 residues long. V was trimmed by 5 bases and J by 0 bases, leaving 11 bases between them. For the CDR3, the DNA is TGTGCCAGCAGCTATGGACTCACCTCCTACGAGCAGTACTTC. Protein sequence: CASSYGLTSYEQYF.

This chain connects TRBV29-1 to TRBJ2-5; possibly TRBD2 for D (5 bases). Trimming cost V 4 bases and J 10 bases, with 10 bases left between them. The CDR3 spans 10 residues. Germline assignment: CDR1 SQVTM and CDR2 ANQGSEA. The CDR3 loop is CSVVGKDQYF. The DNA of the CDR3 is TGCAGCGTTGTCGGGAAGGACCAGTACTTC. The entire variable domain, with the rest obtained from reference TRBV29-1 and TRBJ2-5, is as follows: SAVISQKPSRDICQRGTSLTIQCQVDSQVTMMFWYRQQPGQSLTLIATANQGSEATYESGFVIDKFPISRPNLTFSTLTVSNMSPEDSSIYLCSVVGKDQYFGPGTRLLVL.

The chain employs TRBV5-6 and TRBJ2-7; TRBD1 agrees at 7 bases. Trimming cost V 5 bases and J 0 bases; bases outside gene matches: 5. CDR1 is SGHDT, CDR2 YYEEEE, per germline. The CDR3 has 14 amino acids. CDR3 protein: CASSKGQISYEQYF. CDR3 nucleotide sequence: TGTGCCAGCAGTAAGGGACAGATCTCCTACGAGCAGTACTTC.

This clonotype has only a few counts. This rearrangement joins TRBV19 to TRBJ2-7, with a tentative D call TRBD2 (6 bases). The CDR3 is 15 residues long. CDR1 is LNHDA, CDR2 SQIVND, per germline (reference sequence). V lost 4 bases and J 0 bases, leaving 13 bases between the germline ends. The CDR3, as DNA: TGTGCCAGTAGTACGGACGGGACTTACTCCTACGAGCAGTACTTC. Translating it yields CASSTDGTYSYEQYF. The variable domain in full, with the rest retrieved from reference TRBV19 and TRBJ2-7, is DGGITQSPKYLFRKEGQNVTLSCEQNLNHDAMYWYRQDPGQGLRLIYYSQIVNDFQKGDIAEGYSVSREKKESFPLTVTSAQKNPTAFYLCASSTDGTYSYEQYFGPGTRLTVT.

This clonotype was counted a few times. The CDR3 loop is CASSTGQGSGYTF. CDR3 nucleotide sequence: TGTGCCAGCAGCACGGGACAGGGTAGTGGCTACACCTTC. The chain joins TRBV7-9 to TRBJ1-2; TRBD1 matches at 9 bases. V gave up 5 bases and J gave up 7 bases; unmatched junction bases: 5. CDR3 length: 13 residues. Germline V gives CDR1 SEHNR, CDR2 FQNEAQ (reference sequence).

This clonotype was seen repeatedly, ten times or more. This sequence joins TRBV28 and TRBJ2-3; 8 nucleotides line up with TRBD2. Germline values: CDR1 MDHEN, CDR2 SYDVKM. V trimming: 2 bases; J trimming: 4 bases; junction bases outside the gene matches: 5. This CDR3 is built from 15 residues. The CDR3 loop is CASSLETGGADTQYF. Written as DNA, the CDR3 is TGTGCCAGCAGTTTAGAAACGGGAGGGGCAGATACGCAGTATTTT.

J is TRBJ1-5 and V is TRBV20-1, with D unresolved. Germline assignment: CDR1 DFQATT and CDR2 SNEGSKA (reference sequence). Trimming took off 5 bases at V and 7 bases at J, with 18 bases between the two ends. CDR3 length: 14 residues. For the CDR3, the DNA is TGCAGTGCTGCCCCACTCAGCAGCATCCAGCCCCAGCATTTT. Its protein product is CSAAPLSSIQPQHF.

The table lists this clonotype with many counts. The rearrangement joins TRBV28 to TRBJ2-2; 10 bases match TRBD2. V shed 3 bases, J shed 6 bases, and the junction held 4 bases outside the gene matches. Germline assignment: CDR1 MDHEN and CDR2 SYDVKM. The CDR3 extends over 15 amino acids. The CDR3 sequence is CASSFLAGEAGELFF. CDR3 coding DNA: TGTGCCAGCAGTTTTCTAGCGGGAGAAGCCGGGGAGCTGTTTTTT.

Ten or more counts support this clonotype. The chain links TRBV6-4 to TRBJ2-7; 9 bases match TRBD1. Per germline, CDR1 MRHNA and CDR2 SNTAGT. Germline trimming cut 1 base from V and 4 bases from J; bases unmatched to any gene: 11. The length of the CDR3 is 17 residues. CDR3 in DNA: TGTGCCAGCAGTGACTGGGTGTTAGGGGACAGGGCGTACGAGCAGTACTTC. This encodes CASSDWVLGDRAYEQYF.

The sample holds many counts of this clonotype. The rearrangement joins TRBV28 to TRBJ2-7, with 9 bases that match TRBD2. This CDR3 region has 14 residues. The V gene end was trimmed by 2 bases and the J gene end by 7 bases; junction bases not matched to a gene: 6. CDR1 is MDHEN and CDR2 is SYDVKM in the germline V gene. The CDR3 nucleotides are TGTGCCAGCAGTTTAGCGGGAGGGCCAGAAGAGCAGTACTTC. Amino acids: CASSLAGGPEEQYF.